This T cell receptor beta chain appears in the sequencing data of a study of blood T cells in healthy people across ages. PCR was performed a second time for roughly 7 to 11 cycles using a sample-barcoded 5' primer and a J-beta primer mix. TCRdb independently ran MiXCR on the 5' RACE reads; one entry per CDR3 protein. The table has approximately 800,000 distinct CDR3 sequences, about 55% seen once. This clonotype has just one count. What it binds is unknown. Whole-study findings and limits: Not knowing donor CMV status may have confounded expanded clonotype changes.

The CDR3 is 13 residues long. Per germline, CDR1 SQVTM and CDR2 ANQGSEA. This chain links TRBV29-1 with TRBJ2-1; no firm D call. The specimen was blood. The clonotype originates from an elderly man in good health. The CDR3 here is CSARSQVWDEQFF. The DNA for the CDR3 is TGCAGTGCCCGGAGCCAGGTTTGGGATGAGCAGTTCTTC.